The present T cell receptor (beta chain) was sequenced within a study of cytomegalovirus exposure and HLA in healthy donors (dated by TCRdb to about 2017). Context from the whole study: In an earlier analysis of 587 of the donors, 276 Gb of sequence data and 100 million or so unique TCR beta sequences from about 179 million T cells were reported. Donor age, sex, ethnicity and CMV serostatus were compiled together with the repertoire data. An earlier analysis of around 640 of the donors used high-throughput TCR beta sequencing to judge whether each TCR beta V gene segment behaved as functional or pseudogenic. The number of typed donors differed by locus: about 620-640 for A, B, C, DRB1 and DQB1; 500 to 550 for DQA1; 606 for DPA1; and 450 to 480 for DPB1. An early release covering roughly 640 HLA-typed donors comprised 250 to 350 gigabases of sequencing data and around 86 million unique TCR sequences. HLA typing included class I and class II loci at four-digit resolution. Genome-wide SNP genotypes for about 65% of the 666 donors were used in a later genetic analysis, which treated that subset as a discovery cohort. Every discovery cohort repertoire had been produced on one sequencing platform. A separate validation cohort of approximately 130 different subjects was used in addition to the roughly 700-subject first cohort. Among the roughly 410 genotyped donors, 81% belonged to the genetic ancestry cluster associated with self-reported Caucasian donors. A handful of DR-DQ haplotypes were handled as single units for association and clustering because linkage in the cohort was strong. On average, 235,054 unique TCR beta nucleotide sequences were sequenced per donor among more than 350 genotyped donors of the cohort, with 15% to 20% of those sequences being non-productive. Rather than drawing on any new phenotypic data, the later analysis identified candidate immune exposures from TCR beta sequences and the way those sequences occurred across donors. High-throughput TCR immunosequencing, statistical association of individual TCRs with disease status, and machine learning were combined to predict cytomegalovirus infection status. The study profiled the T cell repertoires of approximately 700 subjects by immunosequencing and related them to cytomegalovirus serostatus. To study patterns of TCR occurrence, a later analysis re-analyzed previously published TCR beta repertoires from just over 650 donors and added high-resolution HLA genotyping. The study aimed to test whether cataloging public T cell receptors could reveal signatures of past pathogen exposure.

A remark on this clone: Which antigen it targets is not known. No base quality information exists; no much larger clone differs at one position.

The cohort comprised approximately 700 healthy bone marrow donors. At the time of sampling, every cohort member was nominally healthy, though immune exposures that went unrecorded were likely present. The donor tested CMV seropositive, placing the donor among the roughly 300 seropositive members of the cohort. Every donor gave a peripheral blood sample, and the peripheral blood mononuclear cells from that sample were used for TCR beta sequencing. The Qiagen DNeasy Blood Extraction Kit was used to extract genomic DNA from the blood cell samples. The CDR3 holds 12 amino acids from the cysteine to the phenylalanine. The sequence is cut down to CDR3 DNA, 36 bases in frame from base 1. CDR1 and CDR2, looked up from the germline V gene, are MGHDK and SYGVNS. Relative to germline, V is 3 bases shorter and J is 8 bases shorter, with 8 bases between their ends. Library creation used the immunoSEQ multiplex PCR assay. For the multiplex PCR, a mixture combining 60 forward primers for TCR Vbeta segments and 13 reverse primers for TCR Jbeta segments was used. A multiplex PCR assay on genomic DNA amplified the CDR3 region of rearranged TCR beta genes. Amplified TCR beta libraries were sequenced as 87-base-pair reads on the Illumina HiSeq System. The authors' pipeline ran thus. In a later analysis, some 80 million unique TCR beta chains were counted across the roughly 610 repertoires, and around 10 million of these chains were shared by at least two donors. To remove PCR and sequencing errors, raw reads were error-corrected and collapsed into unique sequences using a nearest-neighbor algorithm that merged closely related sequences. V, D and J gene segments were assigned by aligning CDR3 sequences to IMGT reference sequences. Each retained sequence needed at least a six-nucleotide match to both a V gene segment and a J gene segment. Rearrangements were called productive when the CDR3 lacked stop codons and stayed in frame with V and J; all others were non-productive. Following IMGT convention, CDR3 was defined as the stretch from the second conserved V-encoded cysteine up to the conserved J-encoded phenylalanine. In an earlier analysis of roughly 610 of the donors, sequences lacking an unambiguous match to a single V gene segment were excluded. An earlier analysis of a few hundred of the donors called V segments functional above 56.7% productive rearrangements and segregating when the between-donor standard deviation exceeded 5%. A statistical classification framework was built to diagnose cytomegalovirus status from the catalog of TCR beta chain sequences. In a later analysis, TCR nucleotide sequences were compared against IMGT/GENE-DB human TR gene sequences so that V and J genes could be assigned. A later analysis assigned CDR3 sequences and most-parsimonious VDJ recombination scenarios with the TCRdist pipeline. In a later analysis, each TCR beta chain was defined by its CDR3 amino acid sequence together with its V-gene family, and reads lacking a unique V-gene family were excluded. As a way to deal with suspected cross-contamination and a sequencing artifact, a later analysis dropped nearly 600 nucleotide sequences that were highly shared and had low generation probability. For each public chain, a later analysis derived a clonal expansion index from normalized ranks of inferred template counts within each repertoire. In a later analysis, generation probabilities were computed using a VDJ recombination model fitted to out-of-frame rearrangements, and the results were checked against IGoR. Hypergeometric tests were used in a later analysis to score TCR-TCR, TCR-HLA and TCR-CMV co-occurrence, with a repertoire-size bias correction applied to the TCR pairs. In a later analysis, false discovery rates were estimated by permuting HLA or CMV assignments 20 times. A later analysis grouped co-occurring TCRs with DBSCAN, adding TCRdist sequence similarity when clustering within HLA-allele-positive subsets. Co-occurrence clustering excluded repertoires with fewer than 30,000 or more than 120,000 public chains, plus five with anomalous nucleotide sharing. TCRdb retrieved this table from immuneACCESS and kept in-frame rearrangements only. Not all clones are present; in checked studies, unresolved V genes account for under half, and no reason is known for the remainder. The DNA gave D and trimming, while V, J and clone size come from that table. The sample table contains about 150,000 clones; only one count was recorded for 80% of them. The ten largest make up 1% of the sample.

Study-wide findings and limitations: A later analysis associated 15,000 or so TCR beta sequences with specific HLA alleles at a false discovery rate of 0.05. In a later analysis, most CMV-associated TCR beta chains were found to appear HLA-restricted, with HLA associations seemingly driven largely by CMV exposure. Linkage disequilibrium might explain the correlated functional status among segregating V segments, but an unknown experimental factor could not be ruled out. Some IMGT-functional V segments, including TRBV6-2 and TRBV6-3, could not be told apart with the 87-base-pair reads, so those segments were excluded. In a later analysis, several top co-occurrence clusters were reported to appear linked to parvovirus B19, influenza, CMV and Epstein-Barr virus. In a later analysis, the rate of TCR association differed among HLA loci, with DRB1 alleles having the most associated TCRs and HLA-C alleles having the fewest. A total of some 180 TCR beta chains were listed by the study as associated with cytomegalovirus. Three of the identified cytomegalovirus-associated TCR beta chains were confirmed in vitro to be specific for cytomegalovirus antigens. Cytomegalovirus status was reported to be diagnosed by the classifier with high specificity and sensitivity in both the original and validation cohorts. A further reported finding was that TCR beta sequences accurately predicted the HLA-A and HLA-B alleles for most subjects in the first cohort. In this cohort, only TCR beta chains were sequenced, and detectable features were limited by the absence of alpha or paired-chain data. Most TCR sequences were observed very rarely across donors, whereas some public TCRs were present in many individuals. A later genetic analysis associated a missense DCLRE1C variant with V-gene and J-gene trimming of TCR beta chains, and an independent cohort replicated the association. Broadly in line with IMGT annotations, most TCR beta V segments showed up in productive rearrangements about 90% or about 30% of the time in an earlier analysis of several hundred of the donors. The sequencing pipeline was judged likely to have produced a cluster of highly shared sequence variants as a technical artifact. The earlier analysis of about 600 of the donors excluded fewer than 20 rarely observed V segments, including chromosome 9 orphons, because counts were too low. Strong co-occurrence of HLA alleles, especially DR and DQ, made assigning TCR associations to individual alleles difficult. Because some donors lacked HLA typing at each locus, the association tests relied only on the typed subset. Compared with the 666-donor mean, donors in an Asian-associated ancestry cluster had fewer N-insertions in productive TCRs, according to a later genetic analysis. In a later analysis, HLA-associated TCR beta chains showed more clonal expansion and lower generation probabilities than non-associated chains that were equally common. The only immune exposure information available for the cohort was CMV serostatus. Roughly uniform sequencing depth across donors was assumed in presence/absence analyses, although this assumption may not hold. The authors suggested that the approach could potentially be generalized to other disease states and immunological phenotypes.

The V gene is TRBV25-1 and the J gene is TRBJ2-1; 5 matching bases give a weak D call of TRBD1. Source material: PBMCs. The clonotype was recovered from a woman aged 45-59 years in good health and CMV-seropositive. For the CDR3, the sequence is CASSDRVDEQFF. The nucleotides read TGTGCCAGCAGTGACAGGGTGGATGAGCAGTTCTTC.